A selection of T cell receptor beta chains follows, all from one sample in a study of blood T cells in healthy people across ages. TCRdb reprocessed the 5' RACE reads with MiXCR, giving one entry per CDR3 protein. The sample includes 550,000 to 750,000 distinct CDR3 sequences, approximately 21% of them seen just once. Input material: blood. The source of these receptors is a man aged 70 or older in good health. The CDR3 runs from the conserved cysteine through the conserved F or W. The D gene is left open where the match is weak. Some rows have no size entry. The others give once, few or many, or a class for an expanded clone.

j_call clone_size v_call d_call cdr3_nt cdr3_aa
TRBJ1-4 many TRBV7-2 NA TGTGCCAGCAGCTTAGGATACTCAGGGACCACAAATGAAAAACTGTTTTTT CASSLGYSGTTNEKLFF
TRBJ2-2 NA TRBV7-3 NA TGTGCCAGCAGCTTAAGTTTGCCCGGGGAGCTGTTTTTT CASSLSLPGELFF
TRBJ1-2 NA TRBV20-1 NA TGCAGTGCTAGAGGGACGGGGGGCGGCTACACCTTC CSARGTGGGYTF
TRBJ2-1 NA TRBV29-1 NA TGCAGCGTTGTCATGATTGTGAATGAGCAGTTCTTC CSVVMIVNEQFF
TRBJ2-4 many TRBV10-1 NA TGCGCCAGCAGTGATGGGGGCGAAGGGAACATTCAGTACTTC CASSDGGEGNIQYF
TRBJ2-5 NA TRBV29-1 NA TGCGGCGTTGTTGTTCAGTTAGAGACCCAGTACTTC CGVVVQLETQYF
TRBJ2-1 NA TRBV2 TRBD2 TGTGCCAGCAGTGGGGATCAAACTAGCGGGAGCTTGGATGAGCAGTTCTTC CASSGDQTSGSLDEQFF
TRBJ1-4 few TRBV5-4 TRBD1 TGTGCCAGCAGCTTTCGGCAGGGGGCAACTAATGAAAAACTGTTTTTT CASSFRQGATNEKLFF
TRBJ1-2 NA TRBV4-2 NA TGTGCCAGCAGCCAGGAGGAAAGGGCTGGGAGTGGCTACACCTTC CASSQEERAGSGYTF
TRBJ1-3 NA TRBV20-1 TRBD1 TGCAGTGCAAAAGGGACAGGGACCTCTGGAAACACCATATATTTT CSAKGTGTSGNTIYF
TRBJ2-1 many TRBV5-1 NA TGTGCCAGCAGCTTAGAAGGACTGGCCTACAATGAGCAGTTCTTC CASSLEGLAYNEQFF
TRBJ1-2 NA TRBV11-1 NA TGTGCCAGCAGCTTAGCGGACAGCTATGGCTACACCTTC CASSLADSYGYTF
TRBJ2-5 few TRBV27 TRBD2 TGTGCCAGCAGTTCCTGGGCGGGGACTAGGCAAGAGACCCAGTACTTC CASSSWAGTRQETQYF
TRBJ2-5 NA TRBV12-3/TRBV12-4 NA TGTGCCAGCAGTCCCATATCGTGGGGGGAGACCCAGTACTTC CASSPISWGETQYF
TRBJ2-2 few TRBV3-1 NA TGTGCCAGCAGCCAAGCAGGGGCCAACACCGGGGAGCTGTTTTTT CASSQAGANTGELFF
TRBJ1-1 NA TRBV3-1 NA TGTGCCAGCAGCCTCCGGGACGGGAACACTGAAGCTTTCTTT CASSLRDGNTEAFF
TRBJ2-5 NA TRBV20-1 TRBD2 TGCAGTGCTAGAGATAGCGGGAAAGAGACCCAGTACTTC CSARDSGKETQYF
TRBJ2-5 NA TRBV20-1 TRBD1 TGCAGTGCTTCGAAAGGGGGCTTTTCGGGAGAGACCCAGTACTTC CSASKGGFSGETQYF
TRBJ1-2 NA TRBV7-9 NA TGTGCCAGCAGTCCAAACAAACCAGATAACTATGGCTACACCTTC CASSPNKPDNYGYTF
TRBJ2-7 NA TRBV20-1 TRBD1 TGCAGTGCTAGAGATATCGGGACAGGTTCCTACGAGCAGTACTTC CSARDIGTGSYEQYF
TRBJ2-1 many TRBV7-2 NA TGTGCCAGCAGCTTGGGGCCCTACAATGAGCAGTTCTTC CASSLGPYNEQFF
TRBJ2-7 NA TRBV3-1 NA TGTGCCAGCAGCCAAGTGGCGGGTATCGAGCAGTACTTC CASSQVAGIEQYF
TRBJ1-6 NA TRBV28 NA TGTGCCAGCAGTTTCCCAGGGCCAAGTAATTCACCCCTCCACTTT CASSFPGPSNSPLHF